The entry below describes one T cell receptor beta chain. Its target is unknown. CD8+CD57+ cell expansion had been shown by flow cytometry in patients chosen for sequencing. The diagnosis in all patients was severe acquired aplastic anemia. The data derive from a study of CD8+CD57+ T cells in acquired aplastic anemia. The overall study: The DNA of sorted CD4+ and CD8+ cells averaged 3.2 ug.

The TCR beta profiling, which covered VDJ combination and CDR3 sequence, was carried out using genomic DNA as the template. Via MiXCR, TCRdb re-called the reads, giving one row per CDR3 protein. The sample yields under 250,000 distinct CDR3 sequences, approximately 65% seen once. The germline CDR1 and CDR2 sequences are SNHLY and FYNNEI. This CDR3 contains 14 residues. V lost 2 bases, J lost 2 bases, and 3 bases stayed unmatched. Study findings and constraints: In CD8+ cells, Simpson's diversity showed no significant difference between patients and controls. Common to patients and controls were approximately 30 CD8+ CDR3 sequences.

The receptor comes from a human donor with aplastic anemia. Source material: sorted CD4+, CD8+, or CD8+CD57+ T cells (not recorded which) from PBMCs. V gene TRBV2 combines with J gene TRBJ2-7, with 7 positions matching TRBD1. CDR3 nucleotides: TGTGCCAGCAGTGAACAGGGGGTAACCTACGAGCAGTACTTC. Protein sequence: CASSEQGVTYEQYF.